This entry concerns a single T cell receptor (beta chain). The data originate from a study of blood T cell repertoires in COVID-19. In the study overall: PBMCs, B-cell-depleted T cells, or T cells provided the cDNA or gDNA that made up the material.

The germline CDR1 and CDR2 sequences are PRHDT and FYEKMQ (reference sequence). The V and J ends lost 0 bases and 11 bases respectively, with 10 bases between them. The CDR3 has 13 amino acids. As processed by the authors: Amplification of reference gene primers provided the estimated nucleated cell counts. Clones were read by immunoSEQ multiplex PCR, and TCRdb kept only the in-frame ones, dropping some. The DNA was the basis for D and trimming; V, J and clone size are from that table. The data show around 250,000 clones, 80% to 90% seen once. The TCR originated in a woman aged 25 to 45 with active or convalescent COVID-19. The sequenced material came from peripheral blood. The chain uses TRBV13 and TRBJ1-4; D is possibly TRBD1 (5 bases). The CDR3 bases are TGTGCCAGCAGCTTAGGAGTGGGGGGGAAACTGTTTTTT. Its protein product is CASSLGVGGKLFF.